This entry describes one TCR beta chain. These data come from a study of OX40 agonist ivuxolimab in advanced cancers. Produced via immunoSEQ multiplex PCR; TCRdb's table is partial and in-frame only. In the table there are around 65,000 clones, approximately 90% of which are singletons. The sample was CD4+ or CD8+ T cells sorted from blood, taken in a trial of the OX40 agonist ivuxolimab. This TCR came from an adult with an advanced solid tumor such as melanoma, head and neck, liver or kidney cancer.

The CDR3 bases are TGTGCCAGCAGTTCCCTAGCGGGAGGCCACTACAATGAGCAGTTCTTC. Its translation: CASSSLAGGHYNEQFF. The rearrangement links TRBV6-5 to TRBJ2-1, with 11 bases aligning to TRBD2. V was clipped by 4 bases and J by 3 bases; unmatched bases: 5. The germline V gene has CDR1 MNHEY and CDR2 SVGAGI. The CDR3 has 16 amino acids.